Presented here are 25 T cell receptor beta chains from one specimen sequenced in a study of blood T cell repertoires in COVID-19. Using immunoSEQ multiplex PCR, the repertoire was profiled, and TCRdb retains in-frame clones only, with some absent. The sample has a few hundred thousand clones; more than 70% are singletons. Sample: peripheral blood. The receptors were gathered from a woman between 18 and 30 years old with acute or convalescent COVID-19.

This clone showed up just a few times. The chain recombines TRBV2 with TRBJ2-1; a weak D match, TRBD1 (6 bases). CDR1 is SNHLY and CDR2 is FYNNEI in the germline V gene. Trimming removed 7 bases at V and 2 bases at J, with 12 bases between. This CDR3 is built from 14 residues. The CDR3 loop is CASKDSDAYNEQFF. The CDR3 DNA reads as TGTGCCAGCAAGGACAGCGATGCCTACAATGAGCAGTTCTTC.

The chain uses TRBV3-1 (or the pseudogene TRBV3-2) and TRBJ1-3, with D possibly being TRBD1 (5 bases). This CDR3 has 16 amino acids. CDR1 is LGHDT and CDR2 is YNNKEL in the germline V gene (reference sequence). Trimming removed 4 bases at V and 0 bases at J, with 13 bases between. CDR3 loop: CASSLRQWYSGNTIYF. Here the CDR3 DNA reads TGTGCCAGCAGCCTTCGACAGTGGTACTCTGGAAACACCATATATTTT.

This clone was observed a few times. This sample also contains other DNA sequences that code for the same CDR3. CDR3 sequence: CASSRTGAPYEQYF. CDR3 DNA sequence: TGTGCCAGCAGCCGGACAGGGGCCCCCTACGAGCAGTACTTC. The chain couples TRBV5-6 to TRBJ2-7; TRBD1 matches 9 bases. CDR3 size: 14 residues. Germline trimming cut 4 bases from V and 2 bases from J; bases unmatched to any gene: 4. CDR1 SGHDT and CDR2 YYEEEE come from the germline V gene.

The J gene is TRBJ1-3, the V gene TRBV28, with D tentatively TRBD1 (5 bases). The CDR3 runs 16 residues. V was pared by 3 bases and J by 0 bases, with 12 bases between. The germline V gene encodes CDR1 MDHEN and CDR2 SYDVKM. CDR3 protein: CASSFRGTYSGNTIYF. The CDR3 coding sequence is TGTGCCAGCAGTTTCCGCGGGACTTACTCTGGAAACACCATATATTTT.

The chain couples TRBV6-2 or TRBV6-3 to TRBJ2-7; D is perhaps TRBD1 (5 bases). V was shortened by 4 bases and J by 2 bases, with 15 bases between the two germline ends. Germline V gives CDR1 MNHEY, CDR2 SVGEGT. The CDR3 extends over 15 amino acids. The CDR3 sequence is CASSFLSMTAYEQYF. CDR3 bases: TGTGCCAGCAGTTTCCTCTCCATGACAGCCTACGAGCAGTACTTC.

The V and J genes are TRBV5-4 and TRBJ2-7, with 8 bases that match TRBD2. The length of the CDR3 is 12 residues. The germline CDR1 and CDR2 sequences are SGHNT and YYREEE (reference sequence). After removal of 4 bases from V and 6 bases from J, the junction contained 3 bases not matched to a gene. This chain's CDR3 is CASSHGGAEQYF. CDR3 nucleotide sequence: TGTGCCAGCAGCCACGGGGGGGCCGAGCAGTACTTC.

This sequence joins TRBV28 and TRBJ1-1, with D unresolved. CDR1 and CDR2 from the germline V gene are MDHEN and SYDVKM. Trimming cost V 6 bases and J 5 bases, with 13 bases left between them. The length of the CDR3 is 13 residues. CDR3 loop: CASSPPAGTEAFF. CDR3 coding DNA: TGTGCCAGCAGCCCCCCGGCGGGGACTGAAGCTTTCTTT.

The chain has TRBV28 and TRBJ2-2; no reliable D call. The V and J ends lost 7 bases and 0 bases respectively, with 6 bases between them. The CDR3 totals 13 residues. Per the germline V gene, CDR1 is MDHEN and CDR2 is SYDVKM. The CDR3 sequence: CASITANTGELFF. CDR3 sequence (DNA): TGTGCCAGCATCACGGCGAACACCGGGGAGCTGTTTTTT.

The table lists this clone with a few counts. The rearrangement uses TRBV12-3 or TRBV12-4 and TRBJ2-7; TRBD2 might be the D (5 bases). The CDR3 has 13 residues. Trimming shortened V by 10 bases and J by 1 base, and 14 bases separated the two germline ends. CDR3 sequence reads: CATGSTHSYEQYF. The CDR3 bases are TGTGCCACGGGGAGTACCCATTCCTACGAGCAGTACTTC.

The rearrangement joins TRBV27 to TRBJ2-3, with TRBD1 matching 10 bases. Trimming removed 7 bases from V and 2 bases from J; junction bases left unmatched: 9. CDR3 length: 16 amino acids. Germline lookup yields CDR1 MNHEY and CDR2 SMNVEV (reference sequence). The CDR3 sequence: CASKPPGTGATDTQYF. The CDR3 DNA reads TGTGCCAGCAAACCTCCGGGGACAGGGGCCACAGATACGCAGTATTTT.

The chain combines TRBV2 with TRBJ2-7; 8 bases fit TRBD1. From germline, CDR1 is SNHLY and CDR2 FYNNEI. The CDR3 contains 14 residues. Unmatched junction bases numbered 8, after V lost 5 bases and J lost 5 bases. CDR3 protein: CASSLQGVGNEQYF. The CDR3 bases are TGTGCCAGCAGTTTACAGGGGGTTGGGAACGAGCAGTACTTC.

The chain has TRBV5-1 and TRBJ1-2; 8 positions match TRBD1. Germline CDR1 SGHRS, CDR2 YFSETQ. This CDR3 is built from 16 residues. With 1 base clipped from V and 0 bases from J, the junction kept 5 bases outside the gene matches. CDR3: CASSLLVGQANYGYTF. CDR3 nucleotides: TGCGCCAGCAGCTTGTTAGTGGGACAGGCTAACTATGGCTACACCTTC.

V is TRBV7-8 and J is TRBJ2-7; 9 bases are shared with TRBD1. There are 15 residues in the CDR3. Unmatched junction bases numbered 10, after V lost 5 bases and J lost 5 bases. In germline, CDR1 is SGHVS, CDR2 FQNEAQ. The CDR3 nucleotides are TGTGCCAGCAGCCACCGCCGGGACAGGGCCCACGAGCAGTACTTC. This sequence encodes CASSHRRDRAHEQYF.

The chain carries TRBV6-2 or TRBV6-3 and TRBJ2-7, with 12 bases lining up with TRBD1. The CDR3 runs to 15 residues. The junction had 2 bases not matched to a gene; V was cut back by 2 bases and J by 3 bases. Per the germline V gene, CDR1 is MNHEY and CDR2 is SVGEGT. The CDR3 loop is CASSYGTGGRYEQYF. Written as DNA, the CDR3 is TGTGCCAGCAGTTACGGGACAGGGGGCCGCTACGAGCAGTACTTC.

The chain couples TRBV30 to TRBJ2-1, with D possibly TRBD1 on 5 matching bases. CDR1 and CDR2 from the germline V gene are GTSNPN and SVGIG (reference sequence). The CDR3 consists of 17 residues. The germline V and J ends were trimmed by 0 bases and 0 bases, with 15 bases remaining between them. CDR3 in DNA: TGTGCCTGGAGTGTATGGCGGACAAAGAGCTCCTACAATGAGCAGTTCTTC. Its protein product is CAWSVWRTKSSYNEQFF.

The V gene is TRBV7-6, the J gene TRBJ2-7; D remains ambiguous. Germline assignment: CDR1 SGHVS and CDR2 FNYEAQ. With 1 base removed from V and 3 bases from J, the gap between germline ends came to 13 bases. CDR3 length: 15 amino acids. The CDR3 coding sequence is TGTGCCAGCAGCTTAGGTTCGCAGCGATACTACGAGCAGTACTTC. It specifies CASSLGSQRYYEQYF.

This clone was seen just once. J is TRBJ2-1 and V is TRBV19; D call uncertain. The CDR3 loop spans 13 amino acids. CDR1 LNHDA and CDR2 SQIVND come from the germline V gene (reference sequence). V lost 4 bases, J lost 7 bases, and 11 bases lay in between. CDR3 loop: CASSSNLRNEQFF. The CDR3 DNA reads as TGTGCCAGTAGTAGCAACCTCCGGAATGAGCAGTTCTTC.

The genes are TRBV7-6 and TRBJ2-1, with 8 bases lining up with TRBD2. Losses at the gene ends were 1 base for V and 14 bases for J; bases not matched to a gene: 4. Germline CDR1 is SGHVS and CDR2 is FNYEAQ. The CDR3 is 12 amino acids. The CDR3 loop reads CASSLGSGEEFF. The CDR3 nucleotides are TGTGCCAGCAGCTTAGGTAGCGGGGAGGAGTTCTTC.

A few counts support this clone. V is TRBV7-6 and J is TRBJ2-2; 10 nucleotides align to TRBD2. CDR3 length: 15 residues. The V segment lost 0 bases and the J segment 5 bases; nucleotides outside the gene matches: 0. Germline CDR1 and CDR2: SGHVS and FNYEAQ. CDR3 residues: CASSLATSGTGELFF. CDR3 DNA sequence: TGTGCCAGCAGCTTAGCGACTAGCGGGACCGGGGAGCTGTTTTTT.

J is TRBJ1-5 and V is TRBV18; weak D call: TRBD1 (5 bases). This CDR3 has 15 amino acids. Trimming took off 1 base at V and 1 base at J, with 8 bases between the two ends. Germline CDR1 and CDR2: KGHSH and LQKENI. CDR3 sequence (DNA): TGTGCCAGCTCACCACTCGCAGGGAGCAATCAGCCCCAGCATTTT. This encodes CASSPLAGSNQPQHF.

A few counts support this clone. The chain uses TRBV29-1 and TRBJ2-7; D is perhaps TRBD1 (6 bases). The V end lost 5 bases, the J end lost 1 base, and 12 bases lay between the germline ends. The germline V gene encodes CDR1 SQVTM and CDR2 ANQGSEA. There are 13 residues in the CDR3. CDR3 sequence reads: CSVCGQNSYEQYF. As DNA, the CDR3 is TGCAGCGTTTGCGGACAGAATTCCTACGAGCAGTACTTC.

A word on this clone: Mismatch with germline at one junction end may stem from a read error. The V and J genes are TRBV7-7 and TRBJ2-1, with 9 positions matching TRBD2. Germline CDR1 is SSHAT and CDR2 is FNYEAQ (reference sequence). The CDR3 runs 15 residues. The CDR3 nucleotides are TGTGCTAGCAGCTTCGGGGCGGGAGGGAACAATGAGCAGTTCTTC. As protein: CASSFGAGGNNEQFF.

The V call is TRBV2, the J call TRBJ1-4; 7 positions agree with TRBD1. The CDR3 is 13 amino acids. Germline CDR1 and CDR2: SNHLY and FYNNEI. V shed 3 bases and J 8 bases; nucleotides not matched to a gene: 3. CDR3 in amino acids: CASSDQGGEKLFF. The DNA for the CDR3 is TGTGCCAGCAGTGACCAGGGGGGAGAAAAACTGTTTTTT.

The CDR3 is CASSLPRDTGELFF. In DNA, the CDR3 is TGTGCCAGCAGTTTACCCCGGGACACCGGGGAGCTGTTTTTT. The V and J genes are TRBV28 and TRBJ2-2, with D hard to call. This CDR3 is built from 14 residues. Trimming took 2 bases from V and 3 from J, leaving 7 bases between them. Germline CDR1 and CDR2: MDHEN and SYDVKM.

V usage is TRBV6-4 and J usage is TRBJ2-1; 13 nucleotides line up with TRBD2. Per germline, CDR1 MRHNA and CDR2 SNTAGT. V was clipped by 6 bases and J by 5 bases; unmatched bases: 7. This CDR3 has 16 residues. CDR3 residues: CASSQLAGGPHNEQFF. CDR3 sequence (DNA): TGTGCCAGCAGCCAACTAGCGGGAGGGCCCCACAATGAGCAGTTCTTC.